The 8 T cell receptor beta chains below all came from one sample that was sequenced in a study of CD8 T cells in Susac syndrome. It was with random hexamers that roughly 0.5 to 1 ug RNA was reverse transcribed. MiXCR was run by TCRdb on the immunoSEQ multiplex PCR reads, yielding one entry per CDR3 protein. The sample carries about 150,000 distinct CDR3 sequences, approximately 94% recorded once. Sample: CD8+ T cells from PBMCs. These receptors all come from a human donor with multiple sclerosis.

The chain combines TRBV18 with TRBJ1-2; 10 bases line up with TRBD1. Germline V gene lookup returns CDR1 KGHSH and CDR2 LQKENI. V lost 4 bases, J lost 4 bases, and 6 bases stayed unmatched. The CDR3 consists of 15 residues. This CDR3 is CASSQFGTGAYGYTF. The CDR3 DNA follows: TGTGCCAGCTCACAGTTCGGGACAGGGGCCTATGGCTACACCTTC.

V and J are TRBV3-1 and TRBJ2-7; 10 nucleotides line up with TRBD1. The germline CDR1 and CDR2 sequences are LGHDT and YNNKEL (reference sequence). Losses at the gene ends were 4 bases for V and 0 bases for J; bases not matched to a gene: 9. The CDR3 runs 17 residues. CDR3 region: CASSLGRWTGGSYEQYF. CDR3 sequence (DNA): TGTGCCAGCAGCCTCGGCCGTTGGACAGGGGGCTCCTACGAGCAGTACTTC.

The J gene is TRBJ2-2, the V gene TRBV7-9, with 7 positions matching TRBD1. This CDR3 is built from 15 residues. Germline CDR1 SEHNR, CDR2 FQNEAQ (reference sequence). Losses at the gene ends were 5 bases for V and 5 bases for J; bases not matched to a gene: 8. CDR3 protein: CASSPSRTGTGELFF. CDR3 DNA: TGTGCCAGCAGCCCGAGCCGGACAGGAACCGGGGAGCTGTTTTTT.

The chain links TRBV2 to TRBJ2-1; D unresolved. The CDR3 has 11 amino acids. CDR1 is SNHLY, CDR2 FYNNEI, per germline. V lost 8 bases to trimming and J lost 4 bases, with 6 bases between them. The DNA for the CDR3 is TGTGCCAGCTTTGTGTACAATGAGCAGTTCTTC. This gives the protein CASFVYNEQFF. Using reference TRBV2 and TRBJ2-1 for the parts outside the CDR3, the full variable domain is EPEVTQTPSHQVTQMGQEVILRCVPISNHLYFYWYRQILGQKVEFLVSFYNNEISEKSEIFDDQFSVERPDGSNFTLKIRSTKLEDSAMYFCASFVYNEQFFGPGTRLTVL.

The chain has TRBV27 and TRBJ1-1, with unresolved D. Germline CDR1 MNHEY, CDR2 SMNVEV (reference sequence). V was clipped by 6 bases and J by 5 bases, with 7 bases between them. CDR3 length: 11 amino acids. DNA of the CDR3: TGTGCCAGCAGAGCCGGAACTGAAGCTTTCTTT. Translating gives CASRAGTEAFF.

The rearrangement uses TRBV14 and TRBJ2-1, with 8 bases matching TRBD2. The V and J ends lost 4 bases and 6 bases, in that order; junction bases with no gene match: 11. The CDR3 consists of 16 residues. Germline V CDR1 and CDR2: SGHDN, FVKESK. The CDR3 is CASSPFSRGGFNEQFF. The CDR3 DNA is TGTGCCAGCAGCCCCTTCAGCCGCGGGGGGTTCAATGAGCAGTTCTTC.

V is TRBV16 and J is TRBJ2-3, with 9 bases aligning to TRBD1. Looked up from germline, CDR1 is KGHSY and CDR2 is FQNENV. V lost 2 bases, J lost 2 bases, and 11 bases stayed unmatched. The CDR3 has 18 amino acids. CDR3 DNA sequence: TGTGCCAGCAGCCAACGGGGGACAGGGATCTTCAACACAGATACGCAGTATTTT. Amino acids: CASSQRGTGIFNTDTQYF.

This chain connects TRBV7-9 to TRBJ2-3; TRBD2 aligns across 10 bases. V dropped 11 bases and J dropped 2; count of bases not matched to a gene: 4. The length of the CDR3 is 13 residues. Germline V CDR1 and CDR2: SEHNR, FQNEAQ (reference sequence). DNA for the CDR3: TGTGCCGGTAGCGGGAGGAACACAGATACGCAGTATTTT. The encoded protein is CAGSGRNTDTQYF.